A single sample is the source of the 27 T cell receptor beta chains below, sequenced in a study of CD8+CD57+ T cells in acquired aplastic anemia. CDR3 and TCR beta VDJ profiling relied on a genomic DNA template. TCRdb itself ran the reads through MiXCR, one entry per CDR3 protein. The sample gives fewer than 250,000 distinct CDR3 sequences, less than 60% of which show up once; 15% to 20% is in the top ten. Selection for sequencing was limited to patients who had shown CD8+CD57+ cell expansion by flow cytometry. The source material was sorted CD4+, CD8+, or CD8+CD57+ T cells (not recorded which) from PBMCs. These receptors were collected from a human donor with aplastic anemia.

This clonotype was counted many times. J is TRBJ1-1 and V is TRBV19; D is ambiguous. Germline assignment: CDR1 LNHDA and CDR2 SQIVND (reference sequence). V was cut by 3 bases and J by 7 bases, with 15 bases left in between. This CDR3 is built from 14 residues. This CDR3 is CASSIGSAGSEAFF. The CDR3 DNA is TGTGCCAGTAGTATCGGGTCAGCCGGGAGTGAAGCTTTCTTT. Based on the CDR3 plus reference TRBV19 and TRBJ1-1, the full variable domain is DGGITQSPKYLFRKEGQNVTLSCEQNLNHDAMYWYRQDPGQGLRLIYYSQIVNDFQKGDIAEGYSVSREKKESFPLTVTSAQKNPTAFYLCASSIGSAGSEAFFGQGTRLTVV.

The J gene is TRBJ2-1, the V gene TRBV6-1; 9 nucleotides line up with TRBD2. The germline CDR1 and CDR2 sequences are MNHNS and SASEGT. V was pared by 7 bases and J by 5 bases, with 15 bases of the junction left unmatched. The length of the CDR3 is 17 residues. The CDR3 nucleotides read TGTGCCAGCAACCCCCCCGGGTTTAGCGGGGGAAACAATGAGCAGTTCTTC. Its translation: CASNPPGFSGGNNEQFF.

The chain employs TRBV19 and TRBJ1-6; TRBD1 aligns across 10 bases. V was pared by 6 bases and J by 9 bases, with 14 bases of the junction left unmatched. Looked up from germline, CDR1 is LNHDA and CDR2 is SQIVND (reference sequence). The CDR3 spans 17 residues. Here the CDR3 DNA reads TGTGCCAGTAGGGGGAGTGGGACAGGGGCAACATCTTCACCCCTCCACTTT. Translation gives CASRGSGTGATSSPLHF.

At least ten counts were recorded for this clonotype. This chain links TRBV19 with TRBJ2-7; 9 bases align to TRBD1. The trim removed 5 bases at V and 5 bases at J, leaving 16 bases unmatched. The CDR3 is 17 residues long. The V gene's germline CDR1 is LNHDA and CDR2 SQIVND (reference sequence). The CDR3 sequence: CASSYKSLRTGDHEQYF. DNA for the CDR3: TGTGCCAGTAGTTATAAATCACTCCGGACAGGGGATCACGAGCAGTACTTC.

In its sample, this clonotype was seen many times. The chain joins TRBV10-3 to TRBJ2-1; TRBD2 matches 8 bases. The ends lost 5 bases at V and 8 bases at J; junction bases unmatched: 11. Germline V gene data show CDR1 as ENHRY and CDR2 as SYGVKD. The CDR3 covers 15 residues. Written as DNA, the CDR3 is TGTGCCATCAGTCGACCGGCGGGGGGTGACCATGAGCAGTTCTTC. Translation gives CAISRPAGGDHEQFF.

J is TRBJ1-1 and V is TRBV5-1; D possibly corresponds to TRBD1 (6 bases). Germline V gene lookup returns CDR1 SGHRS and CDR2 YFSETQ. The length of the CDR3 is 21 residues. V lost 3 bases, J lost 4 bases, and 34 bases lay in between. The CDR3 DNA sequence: TGCGCCAGCAGCTCACGACTTGGCGTGGGGGGGCTTGTCCGTTTTGGCACTGAAGCTTTCTTT. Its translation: CASSSRLGVGGLVRFGTEAFF.

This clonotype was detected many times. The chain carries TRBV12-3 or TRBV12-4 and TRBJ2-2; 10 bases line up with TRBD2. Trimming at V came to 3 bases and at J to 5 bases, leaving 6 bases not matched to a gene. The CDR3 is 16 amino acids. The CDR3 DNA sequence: TGTGCCAGCAGTTTGTCTAGCGGGGGAGGGACCGGGGAGCTGTTTTTT. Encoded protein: CASSLSSGGGTGELFF.

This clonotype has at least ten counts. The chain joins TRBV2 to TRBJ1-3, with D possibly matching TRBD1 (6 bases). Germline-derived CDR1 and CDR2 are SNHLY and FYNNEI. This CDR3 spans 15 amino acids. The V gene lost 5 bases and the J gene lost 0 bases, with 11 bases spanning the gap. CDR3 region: CASSRQEYSGNTIYF. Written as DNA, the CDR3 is TGTGCCAGCAGTAGACAGGAATACTCTGGAAACACCATATATTTT.

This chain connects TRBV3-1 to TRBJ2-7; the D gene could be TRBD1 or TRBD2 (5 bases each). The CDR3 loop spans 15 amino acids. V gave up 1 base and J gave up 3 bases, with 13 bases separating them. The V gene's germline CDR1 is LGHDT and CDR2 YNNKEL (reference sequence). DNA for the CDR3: TGTGCCAGCAGCCAAGTTGCCAAGGGGAGCTACGAGCAGTACTTC. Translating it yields CASSQVAKGSYEQYF.

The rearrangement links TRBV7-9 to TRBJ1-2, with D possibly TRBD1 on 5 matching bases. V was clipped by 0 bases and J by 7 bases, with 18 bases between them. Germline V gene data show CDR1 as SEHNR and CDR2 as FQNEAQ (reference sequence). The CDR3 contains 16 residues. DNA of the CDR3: TGTGCCAGCAGCTTAGCTCCTGATGGGGTAACAGGTGGCTACACCTTC. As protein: CASSLAPDGVTGGYTF.

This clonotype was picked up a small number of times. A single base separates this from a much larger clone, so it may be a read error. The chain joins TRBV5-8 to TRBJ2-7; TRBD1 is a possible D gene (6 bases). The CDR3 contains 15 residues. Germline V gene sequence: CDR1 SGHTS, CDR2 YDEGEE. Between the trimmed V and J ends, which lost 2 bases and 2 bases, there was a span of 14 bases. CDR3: CASSLIWGRTYEQYF. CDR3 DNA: TGTGCCAGCAGCTTAATTTGGGGGCGGACCTACGAGCAGTACTTC.

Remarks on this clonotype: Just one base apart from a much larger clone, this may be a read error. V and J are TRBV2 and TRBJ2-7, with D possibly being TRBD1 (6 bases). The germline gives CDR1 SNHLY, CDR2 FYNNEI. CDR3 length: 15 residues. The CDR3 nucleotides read TGTGCCAGCAGTTCCGGGACACTCATCTCCTACGAGCGGTACTTC. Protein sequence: CASSSGTLISYERYF.

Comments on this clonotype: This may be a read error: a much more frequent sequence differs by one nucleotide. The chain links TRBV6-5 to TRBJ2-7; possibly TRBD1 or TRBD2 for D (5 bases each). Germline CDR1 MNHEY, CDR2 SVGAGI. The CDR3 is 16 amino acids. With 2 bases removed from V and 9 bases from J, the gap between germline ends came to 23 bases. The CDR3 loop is CASSYADYGTPGTQYF. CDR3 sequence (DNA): TGTGCCAGCAGTTACGCCGATTACGGGACCCCGGGAACGCAGTACTTC.

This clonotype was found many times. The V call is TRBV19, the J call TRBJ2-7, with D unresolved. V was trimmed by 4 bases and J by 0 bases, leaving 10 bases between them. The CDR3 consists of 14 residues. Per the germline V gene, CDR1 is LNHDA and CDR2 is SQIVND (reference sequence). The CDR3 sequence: CASSTSASSYEQYF. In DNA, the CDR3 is TGTGCCAGTAGTACATCAGCTAGCTCCTACGAGCAGTACTTC.

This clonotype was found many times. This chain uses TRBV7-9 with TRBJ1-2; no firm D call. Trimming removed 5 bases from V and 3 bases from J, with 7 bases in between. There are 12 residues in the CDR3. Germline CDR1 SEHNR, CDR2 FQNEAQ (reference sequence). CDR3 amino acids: CASSPDDYGYTF. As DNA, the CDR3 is TGTGCCAGCAGCCCAGACGACTATGGCTACACCTTC.

CDR3 loop: CSAEPPGTDTQYF. The CDR3 nucleotides are TGCAGTGCTGAACCCCCGGGCACAGATACGCAGTATTTT. The V call is TRBV20-1, the J call TRBJ2-3; no definite D call. CDR3 length: 13 amino acids. Trimming pared 5 bases from V and 1 base from J, leaving 10 bases between. The germline V gene encodes CDR1 DFQATT and CDR2 SNEGSKA (reference sequence).

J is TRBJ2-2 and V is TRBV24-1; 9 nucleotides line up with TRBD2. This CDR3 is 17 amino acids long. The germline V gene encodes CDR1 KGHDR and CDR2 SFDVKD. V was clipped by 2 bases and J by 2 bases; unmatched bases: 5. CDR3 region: CATSDSYSGGNTGELFF. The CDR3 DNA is TGTGCCACCAGTGATTCCTATAGCGGGGGTAACACCGGGGAGCTGTTTTTT.

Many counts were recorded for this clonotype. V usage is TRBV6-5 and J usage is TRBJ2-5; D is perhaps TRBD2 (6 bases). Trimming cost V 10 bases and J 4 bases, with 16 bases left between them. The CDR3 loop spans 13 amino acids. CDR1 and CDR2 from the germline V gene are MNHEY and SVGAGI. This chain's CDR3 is CATYRTGVETQYF. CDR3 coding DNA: TGTGCCACATACCGGACGGGGGTAGAGACCCAGTACTTC.

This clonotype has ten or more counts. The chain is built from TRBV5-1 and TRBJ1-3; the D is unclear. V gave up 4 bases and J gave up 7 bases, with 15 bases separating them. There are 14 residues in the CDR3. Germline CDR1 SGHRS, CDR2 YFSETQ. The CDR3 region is CASSPLGVGNTIYF. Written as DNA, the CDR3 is TGCGCCAGCAGCCCCCTCGGGGTTGGGAACACCATATATTTT.

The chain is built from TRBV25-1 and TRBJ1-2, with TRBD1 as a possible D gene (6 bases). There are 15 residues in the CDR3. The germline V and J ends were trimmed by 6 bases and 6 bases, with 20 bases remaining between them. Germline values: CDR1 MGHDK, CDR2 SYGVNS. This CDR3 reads CASSVEGGVLNGYTF. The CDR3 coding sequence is TGTGCCAGCAGCGTGGAGGGGGGCGTCTTGAATGGCTACACCTTC.

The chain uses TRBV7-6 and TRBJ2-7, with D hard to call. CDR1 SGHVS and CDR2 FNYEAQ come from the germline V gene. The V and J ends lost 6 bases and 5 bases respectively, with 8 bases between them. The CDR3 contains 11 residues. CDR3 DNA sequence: TGTGCCAGCAGTGGATGGCACGAGCAGTACTTC. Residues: CASSGWHEQYF.

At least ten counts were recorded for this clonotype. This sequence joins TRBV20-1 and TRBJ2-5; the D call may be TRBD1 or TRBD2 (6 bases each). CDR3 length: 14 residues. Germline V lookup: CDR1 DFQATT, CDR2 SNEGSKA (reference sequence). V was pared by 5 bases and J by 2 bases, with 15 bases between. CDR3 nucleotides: TGCAGTGCTGGACAGCCCGGACTACAAGAGACCCAGTACTTC. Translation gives CSAGQPGLQETQYF.

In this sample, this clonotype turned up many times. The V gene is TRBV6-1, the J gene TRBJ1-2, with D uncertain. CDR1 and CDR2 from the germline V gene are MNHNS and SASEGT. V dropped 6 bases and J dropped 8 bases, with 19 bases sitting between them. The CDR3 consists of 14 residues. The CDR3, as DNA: TGTGCCAGCAGGGGCGTCGGAGGTAGTCGGGGCTACACCTTC. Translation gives CASRGVGGSRGYTF.

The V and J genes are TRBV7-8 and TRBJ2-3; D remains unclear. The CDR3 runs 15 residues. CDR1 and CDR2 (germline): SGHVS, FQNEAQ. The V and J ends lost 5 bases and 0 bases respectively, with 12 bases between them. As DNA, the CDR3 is TGTGCCAGCAGCACGGACCTCTCTAGCACAGATACGCAGTATTTT. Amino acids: CASSTDLSSTDTQYF.

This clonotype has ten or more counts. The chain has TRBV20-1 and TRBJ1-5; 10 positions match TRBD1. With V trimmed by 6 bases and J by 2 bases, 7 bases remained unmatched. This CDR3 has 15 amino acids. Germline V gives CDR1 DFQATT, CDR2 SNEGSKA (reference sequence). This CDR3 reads CSARRGTGGNQPQHF. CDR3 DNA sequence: TGCAGTGCCAGACGAGGGACAGGGGGCAATCAGCCCCAGCATTTT.

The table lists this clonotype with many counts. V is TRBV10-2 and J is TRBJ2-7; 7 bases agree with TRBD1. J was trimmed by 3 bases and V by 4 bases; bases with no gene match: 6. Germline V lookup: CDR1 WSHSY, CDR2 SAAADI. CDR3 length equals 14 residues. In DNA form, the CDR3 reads TGCGCCAGCAGTGTGATGACAGGGTTCTACGAGCAGTACTTC. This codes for CASSVMTGFYEQYF.

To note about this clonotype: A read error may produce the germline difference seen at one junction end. CDR3 region: CASNNKDSSYNEQLF. DNA for the CDR3: TGTGCCAGCAATAACAAGGACAGCTCCTACAACGAGCAGCTCTTC. The chain employs TRBV2 and TRBJ2-1, with TRBD1 as a possible D gene (6 bases). This CDR3 region has 15 residues. Germline lookup yields CDR1 SNHLY and CDR2 FYNNEI.